A selection of T cell receptor beta chains follows, all from one sample in a study of metastatic and nonmetastatic thyroid tumors. With MiXCR, TCRdb reprocessed the PCR reads. The sample records 34,000 or so clones, roughly a fifth being singletons. Sequencing was carried out using blood. These receptors all stem from a female donor with papillary thyroid cancer or a benign thyroid nodule (not recorded which). Some clones in this sample may be carry-over from other donors' samples. CDR3s include the opening cysteine and the closing phenylalanine or tryptophan. A D gene is named only where the DNA matches it firmly. Expanded clones are given a class, and other clones once, few, many or no size at all.

TRBD1,many,TRBV4-1,TRBJ1-2,CASSLPGGDSHNYGYTF
TRBD2,many,TRBV27,TRBJ2-3,CASSSRLIAGGTDTQYF
NA,NA,TRBV19,TRBJ2-1,CATFGRSYNEQFF
TRBD1,few,TRBV28,TRBJ1-2,CASTIQGPSNYGYTF
TRBD2,many,TRBV6-1,TRBJ2-7,CASSSFSGRARYEQYF
NA,NA,TRBV30,TRBJ2-5,CAWRGELKQYF
TRBD1,few,TRBV24-1,TRBJ2-1,CATSDWTGYEQFF
NA,few,TRBV29-1,TRBJ1-2,CSVGQDGYTF
NA,few,TRBV30,TRBJ2-5,CAQVRAGTETQYF
NA,many,TRBV7-6,TRBJ2-1,CASSLSQGGEQFF
TRBD1,many,TRBV27,TRBJ1-6,CASSPSRGGQGFSPLHF
TRBD2,NA,TRBV6-1,TRBJ2-1,CASSDGGGRGYNEQFF
TRBD1,NA,TRBV20-1,TRBJ1-4,CSAPGQGAAEKLFF
NA,medium-sized,TRBV30,TRBJ1-6,CAWNLWDTLF
NA,medium-sized,TRBV28,TRBJ2-5,CASSLFSRGTLIHQETQYF
TRBD1,NA,TRBV6-1,TRBJ2-7,CASTRAGGSYEQYF
TRBD2,many,TRBV6-5,TRBJ2-7,CASSYSLAGGPHEQYF
NA,many,TRBV19,TRBJ1-4,CASSIPGGEKLFF
TRBD2,many,TRBV20-1,TRBJ2-1,CSARGLATPRGDNEQFF
NA,many,TRBV5-6,TRBJ1-3,CASSPGVWGARTGNTIYF
NA,NA,TRBV7-9,TRBJ1-2,CASSLEAGSGGYTF
NA,many,TRBV18,TRBJ1-2,CASSPGQQDGYTF